Listed here is a single TCR beta chain. Original handling: From reference gene primer amplification, estimates of nucleated cell counts were derived. The repertoire was sequenced with immunoSEQ multiplex PCR; TCRdb's copy has only in-frame clones and lacks some. The DNA gave D and trimming, while V, J and clone size come from that table. The data show about 220,000 clones, over 60% seen once. This record comes from a study of blood T cell repertoires in COVID-19. Overall study: The United States, Italy and Spain supplied acute and convalescent COVID-19 samples. From T cells, B-cell-depleted T cells, or PBMCs came the material, which was cDNA or gDNA.

The trim removed 5 bases at V and 3 bases at J, leaving 3 bases unmatched. CDR3 length: 15 residues. Germline CDR1 SEHNR, CDR2 FQNEAQ (reference sequence). The source is a woman in her 70s with acute or convalescent COVID-19. The specimen was peripheral blood. V gene TRBV7-9 combines with J gene TRBJ2-1, with 11 bases lining up with TRBD2. As DNA, the CDR3 is TGTGCCAGCAGCAAGGGACTAGCGGACTACAATGAGCAGTTCTTC. Translating gives CASSKGLADYNEQFF. The entire variable domain, with the rest obtained from reference TRBV7-9 and TRBJ2-1, is as follows: DTGVSQNPRHKITKRGQNVTFRCDPISEHNRLYWYRQTLGQGPEFLTYFQNEAQLEKSRLLSDRFSAERPKGSFSTLEIQRTEQGDSAMYLCASSKGLADYNEQFFGPGTRLTVL.